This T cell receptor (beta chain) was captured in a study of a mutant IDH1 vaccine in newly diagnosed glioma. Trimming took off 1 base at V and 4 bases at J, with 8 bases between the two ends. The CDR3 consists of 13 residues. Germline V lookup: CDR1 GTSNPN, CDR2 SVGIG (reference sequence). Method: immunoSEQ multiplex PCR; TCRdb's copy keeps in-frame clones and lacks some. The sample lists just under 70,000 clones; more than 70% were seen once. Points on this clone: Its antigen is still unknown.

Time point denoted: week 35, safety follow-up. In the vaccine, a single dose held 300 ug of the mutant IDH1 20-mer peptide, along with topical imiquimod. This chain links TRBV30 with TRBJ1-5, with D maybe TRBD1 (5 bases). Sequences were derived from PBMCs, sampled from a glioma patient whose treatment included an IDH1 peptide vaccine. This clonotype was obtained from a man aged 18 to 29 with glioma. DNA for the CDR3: TGTGCCTGGAGTGAGGGGCTAAATCAGCCCCAGCATTTT. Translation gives CAWSEGLNQPQHF.